These 2 T cell receptor beta chains were all obtained from the same sample, sequenced in a study of technical replicates of blood from a handful of donors. Here immunoSEQ multiplex PCR was the method, and the copy in TCRdb shows in-frame clones only, minus some. The repertoire holds about 56,000 clones, with roughly 96% as singletons. The sample was PBMCs. These receptors were obtained from a human donor in good health. Some clones in this sample may be carry-over from other donors' samples.

The genes are TRBV10-3 and TRBJ2-7; a possible D gene is TRBD2 (7 bases). This CDR3 is 17 amino acids long. In germline, CDR1 is ENHRY, CDR2 SYGVKD. The V gene lost 0 bases and the J gene lost 6 bases, with 21 bases spanning the gap. CDR3 sequence (DNA): TGTGCCATCAGTGAGTCAGGGGGAGGGCTCCGATCCCCCGAGCAGTACTTC. Amino acids: CAISESGGGLRSPEQYF.

This clone was picked up one time. This CDR3 reads CASSLGDTGGETQYF. CDR3 DNA: TGCGCCAGCAGCTTGGGGGACACGGGAGGGGAGACCCAGTACTTC. This rearrangement joins TRBV5-1 to TRBJ2-5; the match to TRBD2 covers 8 bases. The CDR3 extends over 15 amino acids. Germline trimming cut 0 bases from V and 5 bases from J; bases unmatched to any gene: 6. Germline V gene sequence: CDR1 SGHRS, CDR2 YFSETQ.